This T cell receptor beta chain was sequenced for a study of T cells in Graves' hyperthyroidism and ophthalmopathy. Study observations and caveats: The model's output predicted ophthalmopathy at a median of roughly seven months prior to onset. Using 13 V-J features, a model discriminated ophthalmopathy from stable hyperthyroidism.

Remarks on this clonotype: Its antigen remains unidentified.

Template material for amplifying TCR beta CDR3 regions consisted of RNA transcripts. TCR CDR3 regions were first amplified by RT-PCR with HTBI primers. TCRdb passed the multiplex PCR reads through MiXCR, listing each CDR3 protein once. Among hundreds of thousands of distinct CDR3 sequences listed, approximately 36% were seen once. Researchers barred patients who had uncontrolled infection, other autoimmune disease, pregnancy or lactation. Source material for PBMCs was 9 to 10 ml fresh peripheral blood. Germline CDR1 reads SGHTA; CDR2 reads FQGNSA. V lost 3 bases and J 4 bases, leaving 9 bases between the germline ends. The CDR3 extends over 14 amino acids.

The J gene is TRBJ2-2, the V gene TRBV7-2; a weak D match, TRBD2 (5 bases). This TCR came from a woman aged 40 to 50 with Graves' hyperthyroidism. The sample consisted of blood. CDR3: CASSFPGFTGELFF. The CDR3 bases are TGTGCCAGCAGCTTTCCGGGGTTCACCGGGGAGCTGTTTTTT.